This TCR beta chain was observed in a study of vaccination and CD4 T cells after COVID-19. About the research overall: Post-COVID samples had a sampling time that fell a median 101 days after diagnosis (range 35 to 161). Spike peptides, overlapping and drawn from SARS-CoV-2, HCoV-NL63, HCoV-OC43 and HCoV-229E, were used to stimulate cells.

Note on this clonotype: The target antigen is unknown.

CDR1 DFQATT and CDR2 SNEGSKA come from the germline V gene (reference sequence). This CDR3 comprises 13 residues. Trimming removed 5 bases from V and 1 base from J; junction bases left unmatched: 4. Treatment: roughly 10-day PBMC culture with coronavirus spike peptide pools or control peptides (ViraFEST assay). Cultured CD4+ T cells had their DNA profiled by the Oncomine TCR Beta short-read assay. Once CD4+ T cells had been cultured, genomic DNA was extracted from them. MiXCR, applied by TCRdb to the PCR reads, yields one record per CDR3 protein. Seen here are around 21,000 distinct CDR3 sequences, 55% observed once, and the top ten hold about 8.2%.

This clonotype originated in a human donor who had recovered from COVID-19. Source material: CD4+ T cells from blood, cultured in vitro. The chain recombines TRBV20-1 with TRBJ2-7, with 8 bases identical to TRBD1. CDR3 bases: TGCAGTGCTGAGGGACAGGTTTCCTACGAGCAGTACTTC. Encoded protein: CSAEGQVSYEQYF.